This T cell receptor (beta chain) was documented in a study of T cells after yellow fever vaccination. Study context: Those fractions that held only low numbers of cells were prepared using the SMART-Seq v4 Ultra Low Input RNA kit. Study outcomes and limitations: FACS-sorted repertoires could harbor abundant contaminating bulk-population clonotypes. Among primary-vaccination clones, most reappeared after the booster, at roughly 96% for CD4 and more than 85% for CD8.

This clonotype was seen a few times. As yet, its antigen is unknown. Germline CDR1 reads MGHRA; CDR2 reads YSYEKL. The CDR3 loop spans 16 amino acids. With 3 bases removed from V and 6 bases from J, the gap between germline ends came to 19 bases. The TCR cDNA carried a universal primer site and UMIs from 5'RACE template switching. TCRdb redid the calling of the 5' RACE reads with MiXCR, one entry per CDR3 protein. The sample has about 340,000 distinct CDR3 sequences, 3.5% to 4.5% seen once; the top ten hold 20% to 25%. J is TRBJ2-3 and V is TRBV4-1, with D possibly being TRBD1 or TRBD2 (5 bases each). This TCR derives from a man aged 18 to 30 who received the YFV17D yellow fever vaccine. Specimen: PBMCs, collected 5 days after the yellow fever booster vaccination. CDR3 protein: CASSHSGTPTIDTQYF. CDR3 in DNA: TGCGCCAGCAGCCACTCCGGGACCCCTACCATCGATACGCAGTATTTT.